One sample yielded the 3 T cell receptor beta chains listed below, sequenced in a study of CD8 T cells in ankylosing spondylitis listed by TCRdb under 2017. No cognate antigen is known for these TCRs. The protocol used for the library was 5' RACE. Instrument used: Illumina HiSeq 2500. TCRdb trimmed the raw reads at Q25, called clones with MiXCR and kept productive beta chains. One record per CDR3 amino acid sequence lists the most common genes and DNA. This sample gives approximately 400,000 distinct CDR3 sequences in total; roughly 26% of them show up just once. The top ten hold over 0.8% of the sample. Results the study describes overall, beyond this receptor: Blood from ankylosing spondylitis patients appeared to be characterized by a TCR beta motif made up of seven or eight highly homologous amino acid variants.

Input material: blood, either unsorted or a sorted T cell fraction (not recorded which). These receptors all come from a male donor with ankylosing spondylitis.

This chain joins TRBV10-3 and TRBJ1-5; 8 bases line up with TRBD1. Germline CDR1 reads ENHRY; CDR2 reads SYGVKD. The J segment lost 7 bases and the V segment lost 10 bases, leaving 12 bases of the junction unmatched. The CDR3 spans 14 residues. The DNA for the CDR3 is TGTGCCACTCAAAGGGGACAGGTGGGCCAGCCCCAGCATTTT. Encoded protein: CATQRGQVGQPQHF.

V gene TRBV5-1 combines with J gene TRBJ2-2; D call uncertain. Between the trimmed V and J ends, which lost 0 bases and 0 bases, there was a span of 6 bases. This CDR3 has 15 residues. CDR1 SGHRS and CDR2 YFSETQ come from the germline V gene. CDR3 loop: CASSLVPANTGELFF. The CDR3 nucleotides are TGCGCCAGCAGCTTGGTGCCAGCGAACACCGGGGAGCTGTTTTTT.

This clonotype was found a few times. This rearrangement joins TRBV7-2 to TRBJ2-3; D gene ambiguous. V shed 1 base and J shed 4 bases, with 12 bases lying between them. The CDR3 loop spans 15 amino acids. Germline loops: CDR1 SGHTA, CDR2 FQGNSA. As DNA, the CDR3 is TGTGCCAGCAGCTTAGAGCCCATCAGAGCAGATACGCAGTATTTT. Protein: CASSLEPIRADTQYF.